This T cell receptor (beta chain) was sequenced for a study of blood T cell repertoires in COVID-19. Assay used: immunoSEQ multiplex PCR; TCRdb lists only in-frame clones, some missing. Of around 68,000 clones listed, around 87% are singletons. V was pared by 3 bases and J by 4 bases, with 6 bases of the junction left unmatched. Germline V gives CDR1 SGHRS, CDR2 YFSETQ. The CDR3 consists of 14 residues. This chain uses TRBV5-1 with TRBJ2-5; 7 positions match TRBD2. The TCR was taken from a man aged 35 to 55 with COVID-19, enrolled during active disease. The sequencing input was peripheral blood. This chain's CDR3 is CASSWTTSVETQYF. The CDR3 nucleotides read TGCGCCAGCAGCTGGACTACTAGCGTAGAGACCCAGTACTTC.